This TCR beta chain was found in a study of Tregs in tolerant kidney transplant recipients. Overall study results and limits: The most relevant donor-specific Treg TCRbeta repertoire apparently came from expansion with activated donor B cells. This study did not directly address biological reproducibility. Findings come from small patient numbers and require larger validation.

CDR3 length: 13 amino acids. The V and J ends lost 3 bases and 1 base respectively, with 7 bases between them. Germline V gene data show CDR1 as SGDLS and CDR2 as YYNGEE. A few counts support this clone. Its antigen is unidentified. Clones were sequenced by immunoSEQ multiplex PCR, and TCRdb holds only the in-frame ones, with some missing. The sample has around 230,000 clones, about 80% seen once; the top ten hold roughly 0.67%. The clonotype comes from a human donor in good health. The chain uses TRBV9 and TRBJ1-1, with a possible D match to TRBD1 (5 bases). The sequencing input was CD4+ T cells from blood. Here the CDR3 reads CASSGGGNTEAFF. The CDR3 DNA reads TGTGCCAGCAGCGGTGGGGGGAACACTGAAGCTTTCTTT. Based on the CDR3 plus reference TRBV9 and TRBJ1-1, the full variable domain is DSGVTQTPKHLITATGQRVTLRCSPRSGDLSVYWYQQSLDQGLQFLIQYYNGEERAKGNILERFSAQQFPDLHSELNLSSLELGDSALYFCASSGGGNTEAFFGQGTRLTVV.